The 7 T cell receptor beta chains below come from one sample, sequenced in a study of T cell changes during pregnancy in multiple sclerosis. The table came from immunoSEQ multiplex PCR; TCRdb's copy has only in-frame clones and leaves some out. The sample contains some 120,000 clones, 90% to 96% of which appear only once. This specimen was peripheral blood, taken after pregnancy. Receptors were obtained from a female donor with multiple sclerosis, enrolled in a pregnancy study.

The DNA of the CDR3 is TGTGCCAGCAGGGAGGGACTAGCGGGACTGGAGACCCAGTACTTC. This codes for CASREGLAGLETQYF. The chain combines TRBV6-6 with TRBJ2-5; TRBD2 matches at 13 bases. V lost 6 bases to trimming and J lost 5 bases; unmatched junction nucleotides: 6. Germline CDR1 reads MNHNY; CDR2 reads SVGAGI (reference sequence). This CDR3 spans 15 amino acids.

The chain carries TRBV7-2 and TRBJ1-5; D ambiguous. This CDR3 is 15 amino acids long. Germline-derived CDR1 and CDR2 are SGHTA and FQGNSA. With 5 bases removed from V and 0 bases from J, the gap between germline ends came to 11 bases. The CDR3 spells CASSAGMGSNQPQHF. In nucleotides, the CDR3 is TGTGCCAGCAGCGCCGGGATGGGTAGCAATCAGCCCCAGCATTTT. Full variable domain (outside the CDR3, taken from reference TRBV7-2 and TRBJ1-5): GAGVSQSPSNKVTEKGKDVELRCDPISGHTALYWYRQSLGQGLEFLIYFQGNSAPDKSGLPSDRFSAERTGGSVSTLTIQRTQQEDSAVYLCASSAGMGSNQPQHFGDGTRLSIL.

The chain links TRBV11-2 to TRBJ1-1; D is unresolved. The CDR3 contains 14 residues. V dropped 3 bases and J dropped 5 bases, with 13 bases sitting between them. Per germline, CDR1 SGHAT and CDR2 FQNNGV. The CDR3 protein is CASSLRGRRTEAFF. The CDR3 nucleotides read TGTGCCAGCAGCTTGCGAGGGCGGAGGACTGAAGCTTTCTTT.

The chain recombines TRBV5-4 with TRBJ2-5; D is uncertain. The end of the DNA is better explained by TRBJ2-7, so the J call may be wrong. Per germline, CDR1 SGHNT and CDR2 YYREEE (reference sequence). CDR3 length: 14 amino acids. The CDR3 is CASSPATHSYEQYF. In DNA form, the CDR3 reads TGTGCCAGCAGCCCCGCGACTCACTCCTACGAGCAGTACTTC.

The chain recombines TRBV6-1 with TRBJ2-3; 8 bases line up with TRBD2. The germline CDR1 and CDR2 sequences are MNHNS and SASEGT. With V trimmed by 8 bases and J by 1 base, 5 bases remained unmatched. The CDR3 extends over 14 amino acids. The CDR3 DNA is TGTGCCAGCTTTAGCGGGGCGGGCACAGATACGCAGTATTTT. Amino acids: CASFSGAGTDTQYF.

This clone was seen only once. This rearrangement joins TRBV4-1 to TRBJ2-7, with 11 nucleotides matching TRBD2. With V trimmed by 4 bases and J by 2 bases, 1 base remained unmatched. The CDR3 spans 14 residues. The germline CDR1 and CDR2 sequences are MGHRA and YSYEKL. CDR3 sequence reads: CASSLGLAAYEQYF. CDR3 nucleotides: TGCGCCAGCAGCCTGGGACTAGCGGCCTACGAGCAGTACTTC.

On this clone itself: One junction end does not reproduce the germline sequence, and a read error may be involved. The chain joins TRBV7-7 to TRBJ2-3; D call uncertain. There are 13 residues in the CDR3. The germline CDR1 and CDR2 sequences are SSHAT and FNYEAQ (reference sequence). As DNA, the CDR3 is TGTGCTAGCACCCTAAGTCCCGCAGATACGCAGTATTTT. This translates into CASTLSPADTQYF.